The clone carrying this T cell receptor (beta chain) was detected ten times or more. Its antigen is still unknown. The data derive from a study of Graves' ophthalmopathy and Graves' hyperthyroidism. Notes on the study in general: Ophthalmopathy progression was predicted with around 71% sensitivity and roughly 72% specificity.

The V end was cut by 8 bases, the J end by 2 bases, with 19 bases between. CDR3 size: 15 residues. No donor had other autoimmune disease, uncontrolled infection, pregnancy or lactation. CDR3 regions of TCR beta were amplified from RNA transcripts. First-round RT-PCR with HTBI primers preceded a second-round multiplex PCR. TCRdb used MiXCR to reprocess the multiplex PCR reads, holding one entry per CDR3 protein. The sample lists 500,000 to 700,000 distinct CDR3 sequences; 22% were seen once. The sequence derives from a young woman with stable Graves' hyperthyroidism. Some clones in this sample may be carry-over from other donors' samples. V gene TRBV12-3 or TRBV12-4 combines with J gene TRBJ2-7; maybe TRBD2 (7 bases). Input material: peripheral blood. This chain's CDR3 is CASRKWGGETYEQYF. CDR3 nucleotide sequence: TGTGCCAGCCGGAAATGGGGGGGCGAGACCTACGAGCAGTACTTC.